This is a list of T cell receptor beta chains from one sample in a study of CD8 T cells in Susac syndrome. TCRdb itself ran the immunoSEQ multiplex PCR reads through MiXCR, one entry per CDR3 protein. The data contain 150,000 or so distinct CDR3 sequences, approximately 93% of them seen just once; the ten biggest clones take up about 0.086%. Sequenced: CD4+ T cells from PBMCs. These TCRs come from a human donor with multiple sclerosis. Each CDR3 is given with its conserved first and last residue. A D gene is named only where the DNA matches it firmly. Expanded clones get a size class; other rows say once, few or many, or leave the size out.

.	TRBJ1-5	.	TRBV16	TGTGCCAGCAGCCCCCAGGCCGGGGGACAGCCCCAGCATTTT	CASSPQAGGQPQHF
once	TRBJ2-5	.	TRBV4-3	TGCGCCAGCAGCCAAGATCAGGGGAGACAAGAGACCCAGTACTTC	CASSQDQGRQETQYF
.	TRBJ1-2	TRBD1	TRBV24-1	TGTGCCACCAGTGATACGACAGGGGGCGGTAACTATGGCTACACCTTC	CATSDTTGGGNYGYTF
.	TRBJ2-7	TRBD2	TRBV7-9	TGTGCCAGCAGCTTAGCCGCTAGCGGGAAGGGCGAGCAGTACTTC	CASSLAASGKGEQYF
.	TRBJ2-1	TRBD1	TRBV29-1	TGCAGCGCATACAGGGGGCTTGTCAATGAGCAGTTCTTC	CSAYRGLVNEQFF
.	TRBJ2-7	TRBD1	TRBV15	TGTGCCACCAGCAGAGTCGTGACAGGGGGCGCCGAGCAGTACTTC	CATSRVVTGGAEQYF
.	TRBJ2-7	TRBD2	TRBV24-1	TGTGCCAGAACGACTAGCGGGAGAACCGAGCAGTACTTC	CARTTSGRTEQYF
.	TRBJ1-3	.	TRBV6-1	TGTGCCAGCCGCCGCCGAGATCGGGGCTCTGGAAACACCATATATTTT	CASRRRDRGSGNTIYF
.	TRBJ1-2	.	TRBV20-1	TGCAGTGCCCCCACACCTTACCTCTATGGCTACACCTTC	CSAPTPYLYGYTF
once	TRBJ1-1	.	TRBV5-1	TGCGCCAGCAGCCCGGTAGTAGGGATAGGCGCTGAAGCTTTCTTT	CASSPVVGIGAEAFF
.	TRBJ2-3	TRBD2	TRBV2	TGTGCCAGCAGTGAAGTAGCGGGAGTGTATACGCAGTATTTT	CASSEVAGVYTQYF